One TCR beta chain is described in this entry. The target antigen is unknown. This record belongs to a study of OX40 agonist ivuxolimab in advanced cancers. Study details: A diagnosis of hepatocellular carcinoma, melanoma, renal cell or head and neck cancer was present in dose-escalation patients. Overall study results and limits: Compared with CD4+, CD8+ T cells on average had more expanded clones. Some of the nonresponding patients also showed low levels of normalized T-cell clonal expansion.

TCRdb's copy holds only in-frame clones and misses some; the assay was immunoSEQ multiplex PCR. The sample shows more than 85,000 clones, around nine tenths of them seen only once. The study sampled blood at baseline, cycle 4 day 1, and cycle 7 day 1. Trimming removed 3 bases from V and 3 bases from J, with 8 bases in between. Looked up from germline, CDR1 is SGHTA and CDR2 is FQGTGA. The length of the CDR3 is 13 residues. This clonotype originated in an adult with an advanced solid tumor such as melanoma, head and neck, liver or kidney cancer. The sample in question was CD4+ or CD8+ T cells sorted from blood, obtained in a trial of the OX40 agonist ivuxolimab. J is TRBJ1-2 and V is TRBV7-3, with unresolved D. Written as DNA, the CDR3 is TGTGCCAGCAGCTTGTCCCAGGACTATGGCTACACCTTC. Protein sequence: CASSLSQDYGYTF. The full variable domain, completed using reference TRBV7-3 and TRBJ1-2, is GAGVSQTPSNKVTEKGKYVELRCDPISGHTALYWYRQSLGQGPEFLIYFQGTGAADDSGLPNDRFFAVRPEGSVSTLKIQRTERGDSAVYLCASSLSQDYGYTFGSGTRLTVV.